A selection of T cell receptor beta chains follows, all from one sample in a study of cytomegalovirus exposure and HLA in healthy donors. Assay used: immunoSEQ multiplex PCR; TCRdb lists only in-frame clones, some missing. The sample shows 97,000 or so clones, around 77% of them seen only once. Sequencing was done on a sample of PBMCs. These receptors came from a male donor in good health and CMV-seropositive. Each CDR3 is given with its conserved first and last residue. The order of the fields is V gene, J gene, clone size, D gene, CDR3 protein, CDR3 DNA. D genes are given only for firm matches. Size values are once, few and many counts, or a class for expanded clones, and some rows have none.

V gene: TRBV9; J gene: TRBJ2-1; clone size: NA; D gene: TRBD2; CDR3 protein: CASSVGGTSTNEQFF; CDR3 DNA: TGTGCCAGCAGCGTAGGGGGGACTAGTACCAATGAGCAGTTCTTC
V gene: TRBV30; J gene: TRBJ1-1; clone size: NA; D gene: NA; CDR3 protein: CAWQPGEGTEAFF; CDR3 DNA: TGTGCCTGGCAACCAGGGGAAGGCACTGAAGCTTTCTTT
V gene: TRBV5-6; J gene: TRBJ1-5; clone size: NA; D gene: NA; CDR3 protein: CASSLTNNQPQHF; CDR3 DNA: TGTGCCAGCAGCTTGACTAACAATCAGCCCCAGCATTTT
V gene: TRBV28; J gene: TRBJ2-5; clone size: NA; D gene: TRBD1; CDR3 protein: CASSSSTGLGQETQYF; CDR3 DNA: TGTGCCAGCAGTTCATCGACAGGGCTAGGGCAAGAGACCCAGTACTTC
V gene: TRBV11-2; J gene: TRBJ2-5; clone size: NA; D gene: TRBD1; CDR3 protein: CASSLGQGGRETQYF; CDR3 DNA: TGTGCCAGCAGCCTGGGACAGGGAGGACGAGAGACCCAGTACTTC
V gene: TRBV10-3; J gene: TRBJ2-2; clone size: NA; D gene: NA; CDR3 protein: CATTSGVNTGELFF; CDR3 DNA: TGTGCCACCACCTCGGGGGTCAACACCGGGGAGCTGTTTTTT
V gene: TRBV7-6; J gene: TRBJ2-3; clone size: NA; D gene: TRBD2; CDR3 protein: CASSLGLAGATDTQYF; CDR3 DNA: TGTGCCAGCAGCTTAGGACTAGCGGGAGCGACAGATACGCAGTATTTT
V gene: TRBV10-3; J gene: TRBJ1-2; clone size: NA; D gene: NA; CDR3 protein: CAISDLPKSQAGYTF; CDR3 DNA: TGTGCCATCAGTGATCTTCCAAAGTCCCAGGCGGGTTACACCTTC
V gene: TRBV11-2; J gene: TRBJ2-1; clone size: NA; D gene: NA; CDR3 protein: CASSRRGGGASYNEQFF; CDR3 DNA: TGTGCCAGCAGCCGGCGAGGAGGCGGGGCCTCCTACAATGAGCAGTTCTTC
V gene: TRBV9; J gene: TRBJ2-2; clone size: few; D gene: NA; CDR3 protein: CASSVRGHASGELFF; CDR3 DNA: TGTGCCAGCAGCGTAAGAGGTCATGCGAGCGGGGAGCTGTTTTTT
V gene: TRBV4-2; J gene: TRBJ1-3; clone size: NA; D gene: NA; CDR3 protein: CASSQDAAGWNTIYF; CDR3 DNA: TGTGCCAGCAGCCAAGATGCGGCAGGGTGGAACACCATATATTTT
V gene: TRBV28; J gene: TRBJ1-3; clone size: NA; D gene: NA; CDR3 protein: CASQSGKLGLGNTIYF; CDR3 DNA: TGTGCCAGTCAGTCGGGGAAACTGGGCCTCGGAAACACCATATATTTT
V gene: TRBV7-2; J gene: TRBJ2-1; clone size: NA; D gene: TRBD2; CDR3 protein: CASSYQTGTSVDNEQFF; CDR3 DNA: TGTGCCAGCAGCTATCAGACCGGGACTAGCGTTGACAATGAGCAGTTCTTC
V gene: TRBV7-8; J gene: TRBJ2-2; clone size: NA; D gene: NA; CDR3 protein: CASSLSNTGELFF; CDR3 DNA: TGTGCCAGCAGTTTGTCAAACACCGGGGAGCTGTTTTTT
V gene: TRBV25-1; J gene: TRBJ2-3; clone size: few; D gene: NA; CDR3 protein: CASSAIQTSTDTHYF; CDR3 DNA: TGTGCCAGCAGTGCAATCCAAACGAGCACTGATACGCACTATTTT
V gene: TRBV6-1; J gene: TRBJ2-7; clone size: NA; D gene: NA; CDR3 protein: CASSEYRAYEQYF; CDR3 DNA: TGTGCCAGCAGTGAATACAGGGCCTACGAGCAGTACTTC
V gene: TRBV7-8; J gene: TRBJ2-5; clone size: few; D gene: NA; CDR3 protein: CASSADYQETQYF; CDR3 DNA: TGTGCCAGCAGCGCCGACTACCAAGAGACCCAGTACTTC
V gene: TRBV7-2; J gene: TRBJ2-7; clone size: NA; D gene: TRBD2; CDR3 protein: CASSSGLAGVSYEQYF; CDR3 DNA: TGTGCCAGCAGCTCGGGACTAGCGGGAGTTTCATACGAGCAGTACTTC
V gene: TRBV7-8; J gene: TRBJ2-1; clone size: NA; D gene: TRBD2; CDR3 protein: CASSLELADNEQFF; CDR3 DNA: TGTGCCAGCAGCTTAGAACTAGCGGACAATGAGCAGTTCTTC
V gene: TRBV18; J gene: TRBJ2-1; clone size: NA; D gene: TRBD2; CDR3 protein: CASSRSGGGSYNEQFF; CDR3 DNA: TGTGCCAGCTCACGGTCGGGAGGGGGATCCTACAATGAGCAGTTCTTC
V gene: TRBV6-5; J gene: TRBJ2-7; clone size: NA; D gene: TRBD1; CDR3 protein: CASRAGTGSSYEQYF; CDR3 DNA: TGTGCCAGCAGAGCCGGGACAGGGAGTTCTTACGAGCAGTACTTC
V gene: TRBV28; J gene: TRBJ1-2; clone size: NA; D gene: TRBD1; CDR3 protein: CASSTGQGVDGYTF; CDR3 DNA: TGTGCCAGCAGTACGGGACAGGGGGTAGATGGCTACACCTTC
V gene: TRBV6-5; J gene: TRBJ1-2; clone size: NA; D gene: TRBD1; CDR3 protein: CASSTDREAYGYTF; CDR3 DNA: TGTGCCAGCAGTACGGACAGGGAGGCCTATGGCTACACCTTC
V gene: TRBV28; J gene: TRBJ1-2; clone size: NA; D gene: NA; CDR3 protein: CASSLAGNYGYTF; CDR3 DNA: TGTGCCAGCAGTTTGGCAGGGAACTATGGCTACACCTTC
V gene: TRBV6-6; J gene: TRBJ2-2; clone size: NA; D gene: TRBD1; CDR3 protein: CASSYPTGTSSGELFF; CDR3 DNA: TGTGCCAGCAGTTATCCGACAGGGACGTCAAGCGGGGAGCTGTTTTTT
V gene: TRBV7-9; J gene: TRBJ2-2; clone size: NA; D gene: TRBD1; CDR3 protein: CASSLGGQTGELFF; CDR3 DNA: TGTGCCAGCAGCTTAGGGGGACAGACCGGGGAGCTGTTTTTT
V gene: TRBV28; J gene: TRBJ1-2; clone size: once; D gene: NA; CDR3 protein: CASSLWGLGYGYTF; CDR3 DNA: TGTGCCAGCAGTTTATGGGGGCTTGGGTATGGCTACACCTTC
V gene: TRBV2; J gene: TRBJ2-6; clone size: NA; D gene: NA; CDR3 protein: CASTGYSGANVLTF; CDR3 DNA: TGTGCCAGTACAGGTTACTCTGGGGCCAACGTCCTGACTTTC
V gene: TRBV5-1; J gene: TRBJ2-3; clone size: NA; D gene: TRBD2; CDR3 protein: CASRDQRGITDTQYF; CDR3 DNA: TGCGCCAGCAGAGATCAGCGGGGGATCACAGATACGCAGTATTTT
V gene: TRBV28; J gene: TRBJ2-1; clone size: NA; D gene: TRBD1; CDR3 protein: CASSYPAGTGYQIYNEQFF; CDR3 DNA: TGTGCCAGCAGCTACCCCGCGGGGACAGGGTACCAAATTTACAATGAGCAGTTCTTC
V gene: TRBV28; J gene: TRBJ1-3; clone size: NA; D gene: NA; CDR3 protein: CASSTTYTGNTIYF; CDR3 DNA: TGTGCCAGCAGTACTACCTACACTGGAAACACCATATATTTT
V gene: TRBV27; J gene: TRBJ1-2; clone size: NA; D gene: NA; CDR3 protein: CASSFINRVSDGYTF; CDR3 DNA: TGTGCCAGCAGTTTTATTAACAGGGTCAGCGATGGCTACACCTTC
V gene: TRBV5-4; J gene: TRBJ2-5; clone size: NA; D gene: NA; CDR3 protein: CASSLELSPGLGKTQYF; CDR3 DNA: TGTGCCAGCAGCTTGGAACTCAGCCCGGGACTTGGAAAGACCCAGTACTTC
V gene: TRBV7-2; J gene: TRBJ1-1; clone size: NA; D gene: TRBD1; CDR3 protein: CASSLRGQEAFF; CDR3 DNA: TGTGCCAGCAGCTTGAGGGGGCAAGAAGCTTTCTTT
V gene: TRBV4-3; J gene: TRBJ1-3; clone size: NA; D gene: NA; CDR3 protein: CASSQEGAPGNTIYF; CDR3 DNA: TGCGCCAGCAGCCAAGAGGGGGCCCCTGGAAACACCATATATTTT
V gene: TRBV15; J gene: TRBJ1-1; clone size: NA; D gene: TRBD1; CDR3 protein: CATSRDRAAEAFF; CDR3 DNA: TGTGCCACCAGCAGGGACAGGGCTGCTGAAGCTTTCTTT
V gene: TRBV5-1; J gene: TRBJ2-4; clone size: once; D gene: NA; CDR3 protein: CASSPPRTAEIPASAKNIQYF; CDR3 DNA: TGCGCCAGCAGCCCCCCCCGGACAGCGGAGATTCCAGCCTCAGCCAAAAACATTCAGTACTTC
V gene: TRBV6-1; J gene: TRBJ2-7; clone size: NA; D gene: TRBD1; CDR3 protein: CASRGTGMLHEQYF; CDR3 DNA: TGTGCCAGCAGAGGGACAGGGATGCTCCACGAGCAGTACTTC
V gene: TRBV7-9; J gene: TRBJ1-3; clone size: NA; D gene: TRBD1; CDR3 protein: CASSLQTGAAGNTIFF; CDR3 DNA: TGTGCCAGCAGCCTACAGACAGGGGCTGCTGGAAACACCATATTTTTT